Sequencing of this T cell receptor beta chain was carried out in a study of T cells in localized non-small cell lung cancer. Study results and caveats: Heterogeneity cannot be ruled out, as sequencing used one tumor region only. Tumor trailed uninvolved adjacent lung in T cell clonality, which peaked there. A median roughly 50 of the top 100 tumor clones appeared in adjacent lung. Longer overall survival was seen with higher T cell density measured in blood.

The germline gives CDR1 SGHNT, CDR2 YENEEA. The CDR3 spans 13 residues. The germline V and J ends were trimmed by 5 bases and 3 bases, with 8 bases remaining between them. Data came from immunoSEQ multiplex PCR; TCRdb stores just in-frame clones and leaves some out. Seen here are about 59,000 clones, about 89% observed once, and the top ten hold less than 20%. Concerning this clone: Its antigen remains unidentified.

The sequence derives from a man aged 40-75 years with stage I lung adenocarcinoma. V and J are TRBV11-3 and TRBJ2-1; possibly TRBD1 for D (5 bases). Source: peripheral blood, taken before any cancer treatment. The CDR3 DNA reads as TGTGCCAGCAGCACAGGCCTCTACAATGAGCAGTTCTTC. Protein product: CASSTGLYNEQFF.